Each of the 20 T cell receptor beta chains below was sequenced from the same sample in a study of CD4 T cells in relation to SARS-CoV-2 and coronaviruses. The table came from immunoSEQ multiplex PCR; TCRdb's copy has only in-frame clones and leaves some out. The table has some 65,000 clones, about 87% seen once; the top ten hold over 1.5%. Unexposed donor CD4+ T cells date from about 2011-2018, before the COVID-19 pandemic. Source material: memory CD4+ T cells from PBMCs. All receptors come from a human donor in good health.

The chain links TRBV14 to TRBJ2-7; D is uncertain. Germline CDR1 reads SGHDN; CDR2 reads FVKESK. The V and J ends lost 6 bases and 6 bases respectively, with 12 bases between them. CDR3 length: 12 residues. CDR3 nucleotide sequence: TGTGCCAGCAGTCCATATACGGGCGAGCAGTACTTC. Translated: CASSPYTGEQYF.

This chain links TRBV2 with TRBJ2-3; 13 nucleotides agree with TRBD2. Trimming removed 5 bases from V and 3 bases from J; junction bases left unmatched: 5. CDR3 length: 16 residues. Germline values: CDR1 SNHLY, CDR2 FYNNEI. CDR3 protein: CASSLMTSGGTDTQYF. The CDR3, as DNA: TGTGCCAGCAGTTTAATGACTAGCGGGGGGACAGATACGCAGTATTTT.

The chain employs TRBV5-1 and TRBJ2-3, with TRBD1 matching over 8 bases. The CDR3 covers 16 residues. V was pared by 0 bases and J by 4 bases, with 7 bases of the junction left unmatched. Looked up from germline, CDR1 is SGHRS and CDR2 is YFSETQ. CDR3 nucleotide sequence: TGCGCCAGCAGCTTGGTCGCAGGGGGCAAGGCAGATACGCAGTATTTT. This encodes CASSLVAGGKADTQYF.

This chain links TRBV4-1 with TRBJ1-2; D remains unclear. The CDR3 sequence is 16 residues long. The germline V gene encodes CDR1 MGHRA and CDR2 YSYEKL. Trimming cost V 0 bases and J 4 bases, with 15 bases left between them. CDR3 loop: CASSQDPFGRLYGYTF. DNA for the CDR3: TGCGCCAGCAGCCAAGATCCTTTCGGGAGGCTCTATGGCTACACCTTC.

The rearrangement joins TRBV30 to TRBJ1-1, with a weak D call TRBD1 (6 bases). Germline assignment: CDR1 GTSNPN and CDR2 SVGIG (reference sequence). The length of the CDR3 is 12 residues. V was shortened by 4 bases and J by 4 bases, with 10 bases between the two germline ends. Here the CDR3 DNA reads TGTGCCTGGACCAGGGGCTTCACTGAAGCTTTCTTT. Translated: CAWTRGFTEAFF.

V gene TRBV3-1 (or the pseudogene TRBV3-2) combines with J gene TRBJ1-3, with D unresolved. The germline CDR1 and CDR2 sequences are LGHDT and YNNKEL (reference sequence). Trimming took off 0 bases at V and 0 bases at J, with 3 bases between the two ends. The CDR3 length is 14 residues. CDR3 nucleotides: TGTGCCAGCAGCCAAGACAGCTCTGGAAACACCATATATTTT. This sequence encodes CASSQDSSGNTIYF.

The V and J genes are TRBV5-6 and TRBJ1-1, with D unresolved. Germline V gives CDR1 SGHDT, CDR2 YYEEEE. The CDR3 has 16 residues. V was trimmed by 1 base and J by 4 bases, leaving 17 bases between them. Here the CDR3 DNA reads TGTGCCAGCAGCTTGCTCTCTCCGCCCGGGGTCACTGAAGCTTTCTTT. Translated: CASSLLSPPGVTEAFF.

The chain carries TRBV12-3 or TRBV12-4 and TRBJ2-1; D remains ambiguous. The CDR3 sequence is 11 residues long. V gave up 4 bases and J gave up 2 bases, with 0 bases separating them. In DNA form, the CDR3 reads TGTGCCAGCAGTTCCTACAATGAGCAGTTCTTC. Protein sequence: CASSSYNEQFF.

V gene TRBV28 combines with J gene TRBJ2-6, with TRBD2 matching 8 bases. The V gene's germline CDR1 is MDHEN and CDR2 SYDVKM. CDR3 length equals 17 residues. The ends lost 6 bases at V and 0 bases at J; junction bases unmatched: 7. The CDR3 DNA follows: TGTGCCAGCAGCAATCTAGCGGGCCGCTCTGGGGCCAACGTCCTGACTTTC. It codes for CASSNLAGRSGANVLTF.

The chain links TRBV28 to TRBJ1-1; D remains unclear. Trimming pared 4 bases from V and 7 bases from J, leaving 13 bases between. CDR1 is MDHEN and CDR2 is SYDVKM in the germline V gene. This CDR3 region has 13 residues. Here the CDR3 DNA reads TGTGCCAGCAGTTCCCAGAGGCGTTATGAAGCTTTCTTT. This codes for CASSSQRRYEAFF.

The chain recombines TRBV19 with TRBJ2-1; TRBD2 matches at 10 bases. Germline V gene lookup returns CDR1 LNHDA and CDR2 SQIVND (reference sequence). There are 16 residues in the CDR3. The trim removed 5 bases at V and 10 bases at J, leaving 14 bases unmatched. The CDR3 coding sequence is TGTGCCAGTAGTGCTTCCGGGACTAGCGACGGTGTGGAGCAGTTCTTC. Translation: CASSASGTSDGVEQFF.

This sequence joins TRBV5-1 and TRBJ2-2; 11 nucleotides match TRBD2. Per the germline V gene, CDR1 is SGHRS and CDR2 is YFSETQ. After removal of 4 bases from V and 7 bases from J, the junction contained 9 bases not matched to a gene. The CDR3 has 16 amino acids. CDR3 loop: CASSQTSGDAFGELFF. CDR3 sequence (DNA): TGCGCCAGCAGCCAGACTAGCGGGGACGCCTTCGGGGAGCTGTTTTTT.

This clone was seen a single time. CDR3 region: CASSSGTLVVTDTQYF. CDR3 bases: TGTGCCAGCAGTTCCGGGACTCTCGTCGTCACAGATACGCAGTATTTT. The J gene is TRBJ2-3, the V gene TRBV28; possibly TRBD2 for D (6 bases). V was shortened by 4 bases and J by 2 bases, with 16 bases between the two germline ends. Germline CDR1 and CDR2: MDHEN and SYDVKM. The CDR3 totals 16 residues.

The rearrangement links TRBV4-1 to TRBJ2-1; 8 bases fit TRBD2. The trim removed 1 base at V and 4 bases at J, leaving 3 bases unmatched. The germline gives CDR1 MGHRA, CDR2 YSYEKL. This CDR3 is built from 15 residues. The CDR3 loop is CASSQASGGYNEQFF. CDR3 coding DNA: TGCGCCAGCAGCCAAGCGAGCGGGGGTTACAATGAGCAGTTCTTC.

This clone was recorded once. J is TRBJ2-3 and V is TRBV18, with D possibly being TRBD1 (8 bases). The CDR3 extends over 17 amino acids. Trimming pared 3 bases from V and 0 bases from J, leaving 16 bases between. Germline V gene lookup returns CDR1 KGHSH and CDR2 LQKENI. DNA of the CDR3: TGTGCCAGCTCACCCCTTACAGGGGGGGGTAGCACAGATACGCAGTATTTT. This codes for CASSPLTGGGSTDTQYF.

V and J are TRBV29-1 and TRBJ2-3; D is unresolved. The CDR3 loop spans 12 amino acids. Deletions cut 4 bases from V and 2 bases from J, with 7 bases between. Germline V CDR1 and CDR2: SQVTM, ANQGSEA. The CDR3: CSVGSVTDTQYF. CDR3 DNA: TGCAGCGTTGGGTCCGTCACAGATACGCAGTATTTT.

This clone has just a few counts. The chain uses TRBV10-2 and TRBJ2-4, with TRBD2 identical over 15 bases. J was trimmed by 1 base and V by 3 bases; bases with no gene match: 7. CDR1 and CDR2 (germline): WSHSY, SAAADI. There are 19 residues in the CDR3. The CDR3 DNA reads TGCGCCAGCAGTGAAGCGGGACTAGCGGGAGGAGGTGCCAAAAACATTCAGTACTTC. This translates into CASSEAGLAGGGAKNIQYF.

The rearrangement links TRBV28 to TRBJ2-5; 9 bases fit TRBD2. The CDR3 sequence is 15 residues long. Germline V CDR1 and CDR2: MDHEN, SYDVKM. The ends lost 5 bases at V and 6 bases at J; junction bases unmatched: 10. CDR3 loop: CASSLGRGGLKTQYF. CDR3 in DNA: TGTGCCAGCAGTCTAGGGCGGGGGGGTTTGAAGACCCAGTACTTC.

The chain joins TRBV28 to TRBJ1-1; D might be TRBD1 (6 bases). Germline V lookup: CDR1 MDHEN, CDR2 SYDVKM. Trimming shortened V by 2 bases and J by 10 bases, and 11 bases separated the two germline ends. CDR3 length equals 12 residues. CDR3 nucleotide sequence: TGTGCCAGCAGTTTACGGTCCAGGGGAGCTTTCTTT. Its protein is CASSLRSRGAFF.

This clone was seen just once. The genes are TRBV7-3 and TRBJ1-4, with 8 bases that match TRBD1. The germline CDR1 and CDR2 sequences are SGHTA and FQGTGA. This CDR3 comprises 13 residues. Losses at the gene ends were 8 bases for V and 7 bases for J; bases not matched to a gene: 6. CDR3 residues: CASSPGTGEKLFF. As DNA, the CDR3 is TGTGCCAGCTCGCCGGGGACAGGTGAAAAACTGTTTTTT.